This T cell receptor (beta chain) originates from a study of pediatric ulcerative colitis (dated by TCRdb to the late 2010s). Regarding the research as a whole: Pancolitis was present in seven ulcerative colitis patients and left-sided colitis in two, and histology consistent with ulcerative colitis was found in all of these patients. From eight or nine newly diagnosed, treatment-naive pediatric ulcerative colitis patients and four non-IBD control children, paired blood and rectal samples were collected. Using the Pediatric Ulcerative Colitis Activity Index, two patients were classed as having mild disease, several as having moderate disease and three as having acute severe colitis.

Points the paper makes about the study in general: Clonal overlap between a subject's own blood and rectum was significantly greater in ulcerative colitis patients than in controls, which suggests more T cell trafficking to inflamed tissue. For technical reasons, the blood samples of a couple of patients yielded substantially fewer templates, so those samples were excluded from the blood-rectal overlap analysis. Because repertoires were derived from total lymphocyte DNA, patterns in rare subsets such as regulatory T cells may not have been reflected. A couple of rectal CDR3 clonotypes were found in every ulcerative colitis patient but in no control. Features of the rectal repertoire distinguished controls, mild-moderate colitis patients and acute severe colitis patients, and in acute severe colitis rectal diversity was lower because of clonal expansions. The healthy control group was small, consisting of only four individuals.

Points on this clone: Its binding antigen is unknown. Per-nucleotide qualities are absent, and no much larger clonotype sits a single base away.

Using the immunoSEQ TRB Survey service, rearranged CDR3 beta regions were amplified from genomic DNA with multiplex V and J primers. To keep sequencing depth the same across samples, survey-level depth of up to 500,000 reads per sample was applied. The libraries were purified and pooled, then sequenced using Illumina technology. As for the authors' bioinformatics: immunoSEQ online tools were used for productive clonality, sample overlap, pairwise scatters, CDR3 beta length, V/D/J gene usage and productiveness. Calculated diversity was defined as the number of unique rearrangements divided by total templates times 100, and Shannon and Simpson indices were additionally computed. For principal component analysis, Z-score normalized data were analyzed with the R prcomp function and the ggbiplot package. Morisita's index was used to measure clonal overlap between blood and rectum within each subject. The table was pulled from immuneACCESS by TCRdb, which kept in-frame rearrangements only. Such tables lose some clones; where checked, under half of the loss comes from unresolved V genes, and the rest has no known cause. The V and J calls and clone size were taken over from that table, and D and trimming were inferred from the DNA. Here the sample has about 64,000 clones; about 90% occur a single time. The top ten hold approximately 3.4% of the sample.

Before the diagnostic colonoscopy, none of the ulcerative colitis patients had been given immunosuppressive medication. A blood sample was obtained concurrently with the colonoscopy. The Wizard kit (Promega) was used to extract genomic DNA from blood and intestinal samples. The source is a boy younger than 18 with severe ulcerative colitis. The sequenced sample consisted of blood.

The DNA is as follows: TGTGCCAGCAGCTTAGGGCAGGTTGGGCACGAGCAGTACTTC. This encodes CASSLGQVGHEQYF. The chain couples TRBV7-2 to TRBJ2-7; no D gene can be assigned with confidence. At the junction V is shortened by 1 base and J by 5 bases, with 12 bases in between. CDR1 SGHTA and CDR2 FQGNSA are derived from the germline V gene. Its CDR3 holds 14 amino acids, cysteine through phenylalanine. Of the read, only the CDR3 DNA is kept; its 42 bases are in frame from base 1.